The 22 T cell receptor beta chains given below trace back to one sample, sequenced in a study of shared clonotypes between healthy human individuals. The method was immunoSEQ multiplex PCR; TCRdb's version includes in-frame clones alone and lacks a portion of them. This table has about 2.4 million clones, approximately 93% appearing once. Source material: naive CD4+ T cells from PBMCs. Subset: CD45RA+ positively selected. Every receptor here comes from a man between 18 and 29 years old in good health. Some clones in this sample may be carry-over from other donors' samples.

The chain is built from TRBV5-1 and TRBJ1-1; possibly TRBD1 for D (6 bases). CDR1 SGHRS and CDR2 YFSETQ come from the germline V gene. The CDR3 has 15 amino acids. Trimming took 0 bases from V and 2 from J, leaving 11 bases between them. The CDR3 loop reads CASSLDQGHNTEAFF. CDR3 nucleotides: TGCGCCAGCAGCTTGGACCAGGGGCACAACACTGAAGCTTTCTTT.

The genes are TRBV19 and TRBJ2-3, with 7 bases that match TRBD1. V was clipped by 1 base and J by 2 bases; unmatched bases: 6. CDR3 size: 16 residues. Germline CDR1 is LNHDA and CDR2 is SQIVND (reference sequence). CDR3 loop: CASSIGRTGYTDTQYF. Written as DNA, the CDR3 is TGTGCCAGTAGTATAGGACGGACAGGATACACAGATACGCAGTATTTT.

The CDR3 region has the DNA TGTGCCAGCAGCATAGACAGGGGTTGGTCTGGGGCCAACGTCCTGACTTTC. This gives the protein CASSIDRGWSGANVLTF. V is TRBV7-9 and J is TRBJ2-6, with TRBD1 matching 8 bases. Looked up from germline, CDR1 is SEHNR and CDR2 is FQNEAQ (reference sequence). The ends lost 5 bases at V and 1 base at J; junction bases unmatched: 7. The CDR3 extends over 17 amino acids. Filled out from reference TRBV7-9 and TRBJ2-6, the complete variable domain reads DTGVSQNPRHKITKRGQNVTFRCDPISEHNRLYWYRQTLGQGPEFLTYFQNEAQLEKSRLLSDRFSAERPKGSFSTLEIQRTEQGDSAMYLCASSIDRGWSGANVLTFGAGSRLTVL.

The chain recombines TRBV14 with TRBJ2-7; D call uncertain. The ends were cut back, 1 base at V and 6 bases at J, with 16 bases in the middle. This CDR3 comprises 15 residues. CDR1 SGHDN and CDR2 FVKESK come from the germline V gene. The CDR3 DNA follows: TGTGCCAGCAGCCAAGTAGTGCGCACGTCCGGCGAGCAGTACTTC. Translating gives CASSQVVRTSGEQYF.

The chain links TRBV29-1 to TRBJ1-2; 9 nucleotides match TRBD1. With 6 bases clipped from V and 1 base from J, the junction kept 3 bases outside the gene matches. The CDR3 consists of 13 residues. The germline V gene encodes CDR1 SQVTM and CDR2 ANQGSEA. The CDR3 is CSVGTGNNYGYTF. CDR3 nucleotide sequence: TGCAGCGTGGGGACAGGGAATAACTATGGCTACACCTTC.

Regarding this clone: The same CDR3 can be traced to other DNA sequences in this sample. For the CDR3, the DNA is TGTGCCAGCAGCAGAACCGGGAGCTCCTACAATGAGCAGTTCTTC. It yields the protein CASSRTGSSYNEQFF. The J gene is TRBJ2-1, the V gene TRBV6-1, with a weak D call TRBD2 (6 bases). The CDR3 is made up of 15 amino acids. CDR1 is MNHNS and CDR2 is SASEGT in the germline V gene. Trimming cost V 6 bases and J 0 bases, with 12 bases left between them.

The chain links TRBV28 to TRBJ2-7; D unresolved. V was trimmed by 0 bases and J by 0 bases, leaving 9 bases between them. The CDR3 is made up of 15 amino acids. CDR1 is MDHEN, CDR2 SYDVKM, per germline. The chain's CDR3 is CASSLWDVGSYEQYF. The CDR3, as DNA: TGTGCCAGCAGTTTATGGGACGTAGGCTCCTACGAGCAGTACTTC.

The chain recombines TRBV5-4 with TRBJ2-1, with D maybe TRBD2 (5 bases). The CDR3 is 16 residues long. V was pared by 4 bases and J by 4 bases, with 18 bases between. Germline V gene lookup returns CDR1 SGHNT and CDR2 YYREEE (reference sequence). Here the CDR3 reads CASSHPSLLGYNEQFF. CDR3 sequence (DNA): TGTGCCAGCAGCCACCCTAGCCTGCTAGGGTACAATGAGCAGTTCTTC.

This sequence joins TRBV15 and TRBJ2-3, with 7 nucleotides matching TRBD2. CDR1 and CDR2 (germline): LNHNV, YYDKDF (reference sequence). The ends lost 1 base at V and 0 bases at J; junction bases unmatched: 7. This CDR3 is 17 amino acids long. CDR3 in DNA: TGTGCCACCAGCAGAGGTCCACTAGCGCCTAGCACAGATACGCAGTATTTT. Encoded protein: CATSRGPLAPSTDTQYF.

This chain links TRBV28 with TRBJ2-4; D perhaps matches TRBD2 (5 bases). Per the germline V gene, CDR1 is MDHEN and CDR2 is SYDVKM. Trimming removed 1 base at V and 5 bases at J, with 9 bases between. The CDR3 runs to 14 residues. This chain's CDR3 is CASSLSWRENIQYF. The DNA of the CDR3 is TGTGCCAGCAGTTTATCGTGGCGGGAAAACATTCAGTACTTC.

The chain uses TRBV7-2 and TRBJ1-1; D not resolved. V gave up 1 base and J gave up 1 base, with 7 bases separating them. The CDR3 consists of 14 residues. CDR1 and CDR2 (germline): SGHTA, FQGNSA. The CDR3 nucleotides read TGTGCCAGCAGCTTAGGGGCCACGAACACTGAAGCTTTCTTT. It is translated as CASSLGATNTEAFF.

The gene calls are TRBV7-9 and TRBJ1-2; TRBD1 might be the D (5 bases). The V end was cut by 5 bases, the J end by 0 bases, with 13 bases between. Germline V gives CDR1 SEHNR, CDR2 FQNEAQ (reference sequence). The CDR3 is 15 amino acids. The CDR3 spells CASSTGGNANYGYTF. The CDR3 region has the DNA TGTGCCAGCAGCACCGGGGGGAACGCTAACTATGGCTACACCTTC.

A word on this clone: This same CDR3 is encoded by further DNA sequences in the sample. V and J are TRBV15 and TRBJ2-3, with unresolved D. The CDR3 totals 13 residues. In germline, CDR1 is LNHNV, CDR2 YYDKDF (reference sequence). V was clipped by 0 bases and J by 3 bases, with 4 bases between them. CDR3 in amino acids: CATSRELTDTQYF. CDR3 nucleotide sequence: TGTGCCACCAGCAGAGAACTGACAGATACGCAGTATTTT. Full variable domain (outside the CDR3, taken from reference TRBV15 and TRBJ2-3): DAMVIQNPRYQVTQFGKPVTLSCSQTLNHNVMYWYQQKSSQAPKLLFHYYDKDFNNEADTPDNFQSRRPNTSFCFLDIRSPGLGDTAMYLCATSRELTDTQYFGPGTRLTVL.

The chain recombines TRBV18 with TRBJ2-5, with D perhaps matching TRBD2 (6 bases). Germline CDR1 KGHSH, CDR2 LQKENI. The length of the CDR3 is 19 residues. Trimming removed 3 bases at V and 5 bases at J, with 28 bases between. The chain's CDR3 is CASSPYASVNVNTGETQYF. As DNA, the CDR3 is TGTGCCAGCTCACCGTATGCTAGCGTGAATGTAAATACGGGGGAGACCCAGTACTTC.

Worth noting for this clone: Different DNA sequences within this sample yield the same CDR3. V is TRBV27 and J is TRBJ2-7; TRBD1 matches at 10 bases. V lost 6 bases to trimming and J lost 6 bases; unmatched junction nucleotides: 2. This CDR3 has 12 residues. In germline, CDR1 is MNHEY, CDR2 SMNVEV (reference sequence). The CDR3 region is CASSRTGGEQYF. CDR3 in DNA: TGTGCCAGCAGCCGGACAGGGGGCGAGCAGTACTTC.

The rearrangement joins TRBV6-1 to TRBJ1-5; D call uncertain. Germline loops: CDR1 MNHNS, CDR2 SASEGT. The V end was cut by 6 bases, the J end by 1 base, with 10 bases between. The CDR3 runs to 14 residues. CDR3 region: CASRGWQSNQPQHF. The CDR3 DNA follows: TGTGCCAGCAGGGGATGGCAAAGCAATCAGCCCCAGCATTTT.

The chain joins TRBV10-3 to TRBJ2-1, with D perhaps given as TRBD1 or TRBD2 (5 bases each). V lost 3 bases and J lost 14, with 23 bases in between. The germline V gene encodes CDR1 ENHRY and CDR2 SYGVKD. The CDR3 runs to 15 residues. CDR3 nucleotide sequence: TGTGCCATCAGTGAAACCCCGGGACGACCTAACCGAGAGTTCTTC. As protein: CAISETPGRPNREFF.

V is TRBV5-1 and J is TRBJ2-1; TRBD1 aligns across 7 bases. The CDR3 contains 15 residues. V gave up 4 bases and J gave up 1 base; unmatched junction bases: 5. Looked up from germline, CDR1 is SGHRS and CDR2 is YFSETQ. This chain's CDR3 is CASSPGTESYNEQFF. The CDR3 DNA is TGCGCCAGCAGCCCCGGGACAGAGTCCTACAATGAGCAGTTCTTC. The whole variable domain, remainder taken from reference TRBV5-1 and TRBJ2-1, is KAGVTQTPRYLIKTRGQQVTLSCSPISGHRSVSWYQQTPGQGLQFLFEYFSETQRNKGNFPGRFSGRQFSNSRSEMNVSTLELGDSALYLCASSPGTESYNEQFFGPGTRLTVL.

The V call is TRBV5-4, the J call TRBJ1-2, with unresolved D. Germline CDR1 is SGHNT and CDR2 is YYREEE (reference sequence). The CDR3 runs 13 residues. Deletions cut 0 bases from V and 6 bases from J, with 9 bases between. The CDR3 loop reads CASSLVASHGYTF. For the CDR3, the DNA is TGTGCCAGCAGCTTGGTGGCCAGCCATGGCTACACCTTC.

The V call is TRBV19, the J call TRBJ2-1; D might be TRBD2 (5 bases). From germline, CDR1 is LNHDA and CDR2 SQIVND (reference sequence). The CDR3 extends over 14 amino acids. Trimming cost V 0 bases and J 7 bases, with 10 bases left between them. CDR3 sequence reads: CASSIDLSGNEQFF. CDR3 DNA: TGTGCCAGTAGTATAGATCTCTCGGGAAATGAGCAGTTCTTC.

The genes are TRBV4-1 and TRBJ2-1, with TRBD2 identical over 7 bases. Germline CDR1 and CDR2: MGHRA and YSYEKL. Trimming at V came to 0 bases and at J to 1 base, leaving 6 bases not matched to a gene. The CDR3 consists of 17 residues. The CDR3 coding sequence is TGCGCCAGCAGCCAAGAGGCTAGCGGCCTTTCCTACAATGAGCAGTTCTTC. Translated, it gives CASSQEASGLSYNEQFF.

V is TRBV6-5 and J is TRBJ2-3; TRBD2 matches 9 bases. This CDR3 contains 16 residues. Trimming removed 0 bases from V and 7 bases from J; junction bases left unmatched: 8. The germline V gene encodes CDR1 MNHEY and CDR2 SVGAGI. The chain's CDR3 is CASSYSWREGGYTQYF. The CDR3 nucleotides are TGTGCCAGCAGTTACTCGTGGCGGGAGGGCGGGTATACGCAGTATTTT.